Below are 17 T cell receptor beta chains sequenced from a single sample in a study of blood T cell repertoires in COVID-19. Sequencing used immunoSEQ multiplex PCR; TCRdb keeps in-frame clones, though not all of them. This sample has roughly 200,000 clones, with approximately 84% found just once. Sequencing was done on a sample of peripheral blood. These TCRs come from a woman aged 80 or over with acute or convalescent COVID-19.

The chain combines TRBV18 with TRBJ1-6, with TRBD1 identical over 7 bases. J gave up 10 bases and V 4 bases, and 7 bases lay outside the gene matches. This CDR3 is built from 14 residues. Looked up from germline, CDR1 is KGHSH and CDR2 is LQKENI. CDR3 sequence reads: CASSLDRVESPLHF. The CDR3 DNA reads as TGTGCCAGCTCACTAGACAGGGTGGAATCACCCCTCCACTTT.

The chain combines TRBV6-5 with TRBJ1-6, with TRBD1 identical over 8 bases. Germline V gene data show CDR1 as MNHEY and CDR2 as SVGAGI. The CDR3 contains 15 residues. V shed 2 bases and J 7 bases; nucleotides not matched to a gene: 4. The CDR3 region has the DNA TGTGCCAGCAGTTACGCTAGACAGGGGAATTCACCCCTCCACTTT. This sequence encodes CASSYARQGNSPLHF.

The V gene is TRBV2, the J gene TRBJ1-4; D gene ambiguous. V lost 1 base and J lost 8, with 11 bases in between. CDR3 length: 14 amino acids. Germline-derived CDR1 and CDR2 are SNHLY and FYNNEI. CDR3 DNA: TGTGCCAGCAGTGAAGGACATAATAGAGAAAAACTGTTTTTT. Its translation is CASSEGHNREKLFF.

This sequence joins TRBV5-1 and TRBJ2-3; 8 bases map to TRBD2. The germline V gene has CDR1 SGHRS and CDR2 YFSETQ. Trimming at V came to 0 bases and at J to 4 bases, leaving 7 bases not matched to a gene. The CDR3 runs to 16 residues. CDR3 protein: CASSLAPAGDSDTQYF. CDR3 sequence (DNA): TGCGCCAGCAGCTTGGCACCAGCGGGAGACTCAGATACGCAGTATTTT.

The V and J genes are TRBV7-8 and TRBJ2-7; the D gene is possibly TRBD2 (5 bases). The CDR3 sequence is 16 residues long. Trimming removed 0 bases from V and 1 base from J, with 13 bases in between. Germline loops: CDR1 SGHVS, CDR2 FQNEAQ. The CDR3 sequence: CASSLARELPSYEQYF. The CDR3 region has the DNA TGTGCCAGCAGCTTAGCGAGGGAGTTACCATCCTACGAGCAGTACTTC.

This chain uses TRBV3-1 (or the pseudogene TRBV3-2) with TRBJ2-3; D is unclear. CDR1 and CDR2 (germline): LGHDT, YNNKEL (reference sequence). There are 14 residues in the CDR3. With 4 bases removed from V and 8 bases from J, the gap between germline ends came to 16 bases. The CDR3 DNA reads as TGTGCCAGCAGCCTTTCTAGGTTGGGTGGTACGCAGTATTTT. This encodes CASSLSRLGGTQYF.

V usage is TRBV5-1 and J usage is TRBJ2-1; 7 positions agree with TRBD2. J lost 0 bases, V lost 2 bases, and 2 bases had no gene match. The length of the CDR3 is 15 residues. CDR1 is SGHRS, CDR2 YFSETQ, per germline. CDR3 sequence: CASSLSGVSYNEQFF. The CDR3 DNA sequence: TGCGCCAGCAGCTTAAGCGGGGTCTCCTACAATGAGCAGTTCTTC. Looking up the rest from reference TRBV5-1 and TRBJ2-1 gives the full variable domain: KAGVTQTPRYLIKTRGQQVTLSCSPISGHRSVSWYQQTPGQGLQFLFEYFSETQRNKGNFPGRFSGRQFSNSRSEMNVSTLELGDSALYLCASSLSGVSYNEQFFGPGTRLTVL.

The chain recombines TRBV24-1 with TRBJ2-3; 9 positions agree with TRBD2. CDR1 and CDR2 from the germline V gene are KGHDR and SFDVKD. The length of the CDR3 is 16 residues. Losses at the gene ends were 5 bases for V and 0 bases for J; bases not matched to a gene: 5. The CDR3 DNA follows: TGTGCCACCAGTGGAGAGACTAGCGGTAGCACAGATACGCAGTATTTT. Protein product: CATSGETSGSTDTQYF.

This chain connects TRBV7-9 to TRBJ2-3, with a weak D call TRBD2 (6 bases). Trimming removed 4 bases at V and 4 bases at J, with 15 bases between. Germline loops: CDR1 SEHNR, CDR2 FQNEAQ (reference sequence). The CDR3 has 15 amino acids. As DNA, the CDR3 is TGTGCCAGCAGCTCCACCAGCCCGGGAGCAGATACGCAGTATTTT. Its protein is CASSSTSPGADTQYF.

This chain connects TRBV29-1 to TRBJ2-5, with a possible D match to TRBD2 (6 bases). This CDR3 comprises 13 residues. Trimming took off 7 bases at V and 2 bases at J, with 14 bases between the two ends. Germline lookup yields CDR1 SQVTM and CDR2 ANQGSEA. The chain's CDR3 is CSAQGTFQETQYF. The CDR3 coding sequence is TGCAGCGCCCAAGGGACTTTTCAAGAGACCCAGTACTTC.

The chain employs TRBV6-5 and TRBJ2-1; tentative D call: TRBD2 (6 bases). Germline V gives CDR1 MNHEY, CDR2 SVGAGI. This CDR3 has 15 residues. Between the trimmed V and J ends, which lost 2 bases and 4 bases, there was a span of 12 bases. CDR3 residues: CASSYASEGYNEQFF. DNA for the CDR3: TGTGCCAGCAGTTACGCTAGCGAGGGTTACAATGAGCAGTTCTTC.

The rearrangement links TRBV7-9 to TRBJ1-4; 9 bases agree with TRBD1. Germline V gene lookup returns CDR1 SEHNR and CDR2 FQNEAQ (reference sequence). This CDR3 region has 16 residues. Losses at the gene ends were 5 bases for V and 3 bases for J; bases not matched to a gene: 7. CDR3 protein: CASSAQGAQANEKLFF. As DNA, the CDR3 is TGTGCCAGCAGCGCACAGGGGGCTCAGGCTAATGAAAAACTGTTTTTT.

This clone was detected only a few times. The V and J genes are TRBV7-2 and TRBJ2-3; 8 bases map to TRBD2. This CDR3 region has 16 residues. CDR1 and CDR2 (germline): SGHTA, FQGNSA. Trimming at V came to 5 bases and at J to 1 base, leaving 8 bases not matched to a gene. The CDR3 DNA reads TGTGCCAGCAGCATCGGGGGGGCGGGAGGCACAGATACGCAGTATTTT. Translation gives CASSIGGAGGTDTQYF.

CDR3 sequence (DNA): TGTGCCAGCAGCCAGGGGTGGCTAGCGGGAGCGGGGGAGACCCAGTACTTC. It yields the protein CASSQGWLAGAGETQYF. The chain uses TRBV7-9 and TRBJ2-5; 10 bases fit TRBD2. Germline CDR1 is SEHNR and CDR2 is FQNEAQ (reference sequence). J was trimmed by 5 bases and V by 5 bases; bases with no gene match: 14. The CDR3 has 17 amino acids.

This clone was seen only a few times. The V gene is TRBV20-1, the J gene TRBJ2-1; maybe TRBD1 (6 bases). Trimming stripped 3 bases from V and 3 bases from J, with 12 bases between. The germline CDR1 and CDR2 sequences are DFQATT and SNEGSKA (reference sequence). CDR3 length equals 14 residues. Written as DNA, the CDR3 is TGCAGTGCTAGTGGGGGCGGCTTCTACAATGAGCAGTTCTTC. Protein product: CSASGGGFYNEQFF.

This clone was seen a few times. The chain recombines TRBV3-1 (or the pseudogene TRBV3-2) with TRBJ2-7, with D uncertain. The CDR3 has 13 amino acids. Looked up from germline, CDR1 is LGHDT and CDR2 is YNNKEL (reference sequence). Trimming took 1 base from V and 4 from J, leaving 8 bases between them. CDR3 sequence (DNA): TGTGCCAGCAGCCAAGTCCCTTTGTACGAGCAGTACTTC. Amino acid sequence: CASSQVPLYEQYF.

V usage is TRBV6-5 and J usage is TRBJ2-4, with D perhaps TRBD2 (5 bases). The V and J ends lost 11 bases and 5 bases respectively, with 16 bases between them. Germline CDR1 reads MNHEY; CDR2 reads SVGAGI. The CDR3 has 13 residues. The CDR3 DNA is TGTGCCCCTGGCGCGGGTCGAGAAAACATTCAGTACTTC. It codes for CAPGAGRENIQYF.